This TCR beta chain came from a study of response to subunit inactivated influenza vaccine. The CDR3 covers 12 residues. Germline CDR1 and CDR2: DFQATT and SNEGSKA (reference sequence). Between the trimmed V and J ends, which lost 3 bases and 10 bases, there was a span of 15 bases. MiXCR, applied by TCRdb to the RT-PCR reads, yields one record per CDR3 protein. The table records roughly 170,000 distinct CDR3 sequences, about 9% of them present only once. The sample holds a few counts of this clonotype. The target antigen is unknown. Points from the study as a whole: The study's authors posited that every seasonal influenza vaccination enlists few new T cells.

This chain connects TRBV20-1 to TRBJ1-1, with D tentatively TRBD1 (5 bases). Material: non-naive T cells sorted from PBMCs, obtained on the day of vaccination. This sequence was found in a man between 50 and 59 years old who received an inactivated influenza vaccine. The chain's CDR3 is CSASDTMGRAFF. For the CDR3, the DNA is TGCAGTGCTAGTGACACCATGGGGCGAGCTTTCTTT.